Reported below is one T cell receptor beta chain. Its antigen is as yet unknown. It was with a sample-barcoded 5' primer and a J-beta primer mix that a second PCR of about 6 to 12 cycles was run. Each single sample gave us at least 3 million CDR3-containing paired-end reads. In TCRdb, the 5' RACE reads were re-called with MiXCR into one record per CDR3 protein. The table lists approximately 400,000 distinct CDR3 sequences, 45% to 60% of them singletons. This specimen comes from a study of blood T cells in healthy people across ages. Regarding the study as a whole: The lack of PBMC sorting stopped any conclusive naive versus antigen-experienced comparison. Long-lived and aged donors differed, with more naive CD4+ cells and higher diversity in the long-lived.

In each sample, at least 7 million PBMCs were isolated. The sample comprised blood. This TCR came from a man aged 55 to 70 in good health.

Here the CDR3 DNA reads TGTGCCAGCAGTCTGGCGGAGAACACTGAAGCTTTCTTT. Protein product: CASSLAENTEAFF. This chain joins TRBV27 and TRBJ1-1; no clear D. The V and J ends lost 5 bases and 1 base respectively, with 8 bases between them. This CDR3 comprises 13 residues. Per the germline V gene, CDR1 is MNHEY and CDR2 is SMNVEV (reference sequence).